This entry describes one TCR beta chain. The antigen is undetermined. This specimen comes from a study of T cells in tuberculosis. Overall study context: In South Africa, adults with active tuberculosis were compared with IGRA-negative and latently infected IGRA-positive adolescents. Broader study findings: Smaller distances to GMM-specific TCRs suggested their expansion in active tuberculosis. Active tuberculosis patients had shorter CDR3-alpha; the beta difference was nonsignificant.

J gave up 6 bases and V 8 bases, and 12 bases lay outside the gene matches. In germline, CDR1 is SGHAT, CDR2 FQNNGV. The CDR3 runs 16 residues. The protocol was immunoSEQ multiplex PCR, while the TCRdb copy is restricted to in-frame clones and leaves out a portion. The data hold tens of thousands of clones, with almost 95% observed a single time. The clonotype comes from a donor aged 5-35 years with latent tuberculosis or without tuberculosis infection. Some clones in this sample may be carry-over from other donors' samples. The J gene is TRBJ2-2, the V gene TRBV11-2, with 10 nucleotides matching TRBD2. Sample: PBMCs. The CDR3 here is CASRSTSGVFAGELFF. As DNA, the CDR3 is TGTGCCAGCCGGTCCACTAGCGGGGTTTTTGCCGGGGAGCTGTTTTTT. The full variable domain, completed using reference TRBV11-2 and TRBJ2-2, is EAGVAQSPRYKIIEKRQSVAFWCNPISGHATLYWYQQILGQGPKLLIQFQNNGVVDDSQLPKDRFSAERLKGVDSTLKIQPAKLEDSAVYLCASRSTSGVFAGELFFGEGSRLTVL.